This T cell receptor (beta chain) appears in the sequencing data of a study of blood T cell repertoires in COVID-19. Study in general: From the United States, Italy and Spain came samples of acute and convalescent COVID-19. PBMCs, B-cell-depleted T cells, or T cells were the source of the cDNA or gDNA that made up the material.

Data came from immunoSEQ multiplex PCR; TCRdb stores just in-frame clones and leaves some out. This sample has roughly 100,000 clones; roughly 80% occur once, and the top ten carry 4.5%. The junction had 3 bases not matched to a gene; V was cut back by 4 bases and J by 0 bases. The V gene's germline CDR1 is SGHTA and CDR2 FQGNSA. There are 15 residues in the CDR3. The sequenced sample was peripheral blood. The sequence came from a human donor in a cohort sampled during active COVID-19. This chain joins TRBV7-2 and TRBJ2-1, with 7 bases that match TRBD2. CDR3 sequence (DNA): TGTGCCAGCAGCTCCGGCGGGAGCTCCTACAATGAGCAGTTCTTC. Translating it yields CASSSGGSSYNEQFF. The full variable domain, its missing parts supplied by reference TRBV7-2 and TRBJ2-1, is GAGVSQSPSNKVTEKGKDVELRCDPISGHTALYWYRQSLGQGLEFLIYFQGNSAPDKSGLPSDRFSAERTGGSVSTLTIQRTQQEDSAVYLCASSSGGSSYNEQFFGPGTRLTVL.